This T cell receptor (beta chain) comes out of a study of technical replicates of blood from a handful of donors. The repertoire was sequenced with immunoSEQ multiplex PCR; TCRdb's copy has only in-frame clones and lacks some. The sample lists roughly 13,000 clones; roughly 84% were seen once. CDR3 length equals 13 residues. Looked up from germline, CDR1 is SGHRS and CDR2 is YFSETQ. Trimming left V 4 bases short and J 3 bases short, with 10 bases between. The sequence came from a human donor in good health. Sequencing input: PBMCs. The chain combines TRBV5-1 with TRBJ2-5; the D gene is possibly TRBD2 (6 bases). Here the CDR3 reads CASSVTGEETQYF. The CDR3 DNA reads TGCGCCAGCAGCGTGACGGGGGAAGAGACCCAGTACTTC.